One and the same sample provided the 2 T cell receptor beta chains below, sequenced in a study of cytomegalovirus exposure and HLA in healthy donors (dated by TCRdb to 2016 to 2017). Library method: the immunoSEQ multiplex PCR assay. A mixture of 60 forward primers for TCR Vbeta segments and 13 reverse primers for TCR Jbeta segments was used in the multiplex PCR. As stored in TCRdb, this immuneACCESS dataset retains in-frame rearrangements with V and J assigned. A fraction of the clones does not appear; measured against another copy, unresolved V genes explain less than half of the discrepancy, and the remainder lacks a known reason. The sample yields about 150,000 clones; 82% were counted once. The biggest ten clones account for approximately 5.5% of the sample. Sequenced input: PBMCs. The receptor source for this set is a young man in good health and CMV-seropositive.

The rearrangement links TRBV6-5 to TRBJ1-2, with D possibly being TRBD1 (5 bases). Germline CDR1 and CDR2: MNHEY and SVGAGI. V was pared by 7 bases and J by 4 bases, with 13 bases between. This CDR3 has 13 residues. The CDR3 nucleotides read TGTGCCAGCACTAAGATGGGACTCTATGGCTACACCTTC. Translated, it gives CASTKMGLYGYTF.

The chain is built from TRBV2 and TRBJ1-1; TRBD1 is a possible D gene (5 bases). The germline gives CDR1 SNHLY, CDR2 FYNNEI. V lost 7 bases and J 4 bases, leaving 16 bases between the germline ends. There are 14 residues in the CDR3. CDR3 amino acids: CASISGDGGTEAFF. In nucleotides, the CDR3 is TGTGCCAGCATTTCGGGGGACGGTGGCACTGAAGCTTTCTTT.